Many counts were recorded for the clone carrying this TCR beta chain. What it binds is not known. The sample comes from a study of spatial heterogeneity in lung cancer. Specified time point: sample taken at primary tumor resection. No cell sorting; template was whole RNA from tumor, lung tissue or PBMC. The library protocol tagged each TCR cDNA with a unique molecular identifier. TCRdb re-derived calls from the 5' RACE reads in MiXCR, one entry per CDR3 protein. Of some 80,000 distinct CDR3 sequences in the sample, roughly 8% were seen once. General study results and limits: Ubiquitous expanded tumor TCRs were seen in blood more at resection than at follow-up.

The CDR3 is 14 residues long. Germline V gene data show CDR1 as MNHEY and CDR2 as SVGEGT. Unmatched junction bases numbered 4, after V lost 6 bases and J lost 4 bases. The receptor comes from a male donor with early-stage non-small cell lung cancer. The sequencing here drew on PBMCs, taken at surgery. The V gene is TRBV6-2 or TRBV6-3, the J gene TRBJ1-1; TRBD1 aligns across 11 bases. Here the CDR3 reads CASRSGQGATEAFF. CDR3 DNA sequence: TGTGCCAGCAGATCCGGACAGGGGGCCACTGAAGCTTTCTTT.